Shown below are 29 T cell receptor beta chains from a single sample sequenced in a study of T cell responses to AZD1222 COVID-19 vaccine. Some clones are missing from TCRdb's copy, which holds only in-frame ones; the method was immunoSEQ multiplex PCR. The sample lists approximately 67,000 clones; 70% to 90% were seen once. The sample consisted of peripheral blood, taken 28 days after the second AZD1222 dose. The receptors come from an adult who received the AZD1222 COVID-19 vaccine.

This clone occurred a few times. V and J are TRBV19 and TRBJ1-5; unclear D gene. V lost 9 bases, J lost 10 bases, and 19 bases lay in between. The CDR3 has 13 amino acids. Germline V gene data show CDR1 as LNHDA and CDR2 as SQIVND (reference sequence). The DNA for the CDR3 is TGTGCCAGCCCGGGTCCCCCTCGGCCTCCCCAGCATTTT. The encoded protein is CASPGPPRPPQHF.

V gene TRBV5-1 combines with J gene TRBJ2-5; D is ambiguous. V was pared by 4 bases and J by 2 bases, with 15 bases between. The CDR3 runs to 15 residues. Per the germline V gene, CDR1 is SGHRS and CDR2 is YFSETQ. DNA of the CDR3: TGCGCCAGCAGCCGAGACTTGCCCTCTCAAGAGACCCAGTACTTC. Amino acid sequence: CASSRDLPSQETQYF.

The genes are TRBV7-9 and TRBJ2-7; D is unclear. Trimming left V 1 base short and J 3 bases short, with 10 bases between. CDR1 and CDR2 (germline): SEHNR, FQNEAQ (reference sequence). The CDR3 is made up of 14 amino acids. The chain's CDR3 is CASSLVPPNYEQYF. The DNA for the CDR3 is TGTGCCAGCAGCTTAGTCCCGCCCAACTACGAGCAGTACTTC.

The chain carries TRBV15 and TRBJ2-7; TRBD2 matches 10 bases. Germline lookup yields CDR1 LNHNV and CDR2 YYDKDF (reference sequence). CDR3 size: 18 residues. After removal of 0 bases from V and 1 base from J, the junction contained 9 bases not matched to a gene. This CDR3 is CATSRDHWSSGSSYEQYF. CDR3 coding DNA: TGTGCCACCAGCAGAGACCACTGGTCTAGCGGGAGTTCCTACGAGCAGTACTTC.

The rearrangement joins TRBV5-8 to TRBJ2-7; D may be TRBD2 (6 bases). V was pared by 1 base and J by 7 bases, with 12 bases between. The germline CDR1 and CDR2 sequences are SGHTS and YDEGEE. This CDR3 comprises 13 residues. CDR3 coding DNA: TGTGCCAGCAGCTTGTCGTACGCGGGAGAGCAGTACTTC. Translation: CASSLSYAGEQYF.

The chain carries TRBV5-4 and TRBJ2-7, with TRBD2 matching 9 bases. V dropped 4 bases and J dropped 2; count of bases not matched to a gene: 7. Germline V lookup: CDR1 SGHNT, CDR2 YYREEE (reference sequence). This CDR3 comprises 15 residues. The CDR3 nucleotides are TGTGCCAGCAGCCCCCGGACTAGCGCGACCTACGAGCAGTACTTC. Translation gives CASSPRTSATYEQYF.

With respect to this clone: The junction differs from germline at one of its ends, possibly a read error. The chain employs TRBV6-5 and TRBJ2-7, with 13 bases fitting TRBD2. Germline lookup yields CDR1 MNHEY and CDR2 SVGAGI. The CDR3 contains 13 residues. The CDR3 region is CASSSELAGGLNF. The DNA of the CDR3 is TGTGCCAGCAGCTCAGAACTAGCGGGAGGGCTGAACTTC.

This sequence joins TRBV5-1 and TRBJ1-5; 7 bases fit TRBD1. After removal of 1 base from V and 0 bases from J, the junction contained 7 bases not matched to a gene. Germline assignment: CDR1 SGHRS and CDR2 YFSETQ. The CDR3 has 17 amino acids. This CDR3 reads CASSLSPTGNSNQPQHF. CDR3 bases: TGCGCCAGCAGCTTGTCCCCGACAGGGAATAGCAATCAGCCCCAGCATTTT.

The chain employs TRBV5-1 and TRBJ1-5, with 8 bases fitting TRBD1. V lost 5 bases, J lost 4 bases, and 5 bases stayed unmatched. In germline, CDR1 is SGHRS, CDR2 YFSETQ. This CDR3 is 14 amino acids long. The CDR3 loop reads CASSPGGRNQPQHF. The CDR3 nucleotides read TGCGCCAGCAGTCCAGGGGGCAGGAATCAGCCCCAGCATTTT.

The gene calls are TRBV11-3 and TRBJ2-1, with 10 bases lining up with TRBD2. Germline V gene lookup returns CDR1 SGHNT and CDR2 YENEEA. The V segment lost 1 base and the J segment 1 base; nucleotides outside the gene matches: 10. This CDR3 is 19 amino acids long. CDR3 sequence: CASSLGVLAGVGSYNEQFF. The CDR3 nucleotides are TGTGCCAGCAGCTTAGGGGTCCTAGCGGGAGTCGGGTCCTACAATGAGCAGTTCTTC. Together with reference TRBV11-3 and TRBJ2-1, the CDR3 gives the full variable domain: EAGVVQSPRYKIIEKKQPVAFWCNPISGHNTLYWYLQNLGQGPELLIRYENEEAVDDSQLPKDRFSAERLKGVDSTLKIQPAELGDSAVYLCASSLGVLAGVGSYNEQFFGPGTRLTVL.

This chain joins TRBV29-1 and TRBJ2-3, with TRBD2 identical over 12 bases. CDR3 length: 16 amino acids. J lost 6 bases, V lost 3 bases, and 10 bases had no gene match. The germline V gene encodes CDR1 SQVTM and CDR2 ANQGSEA. CDR3 amino acids: CSVELLAGGPEDTQYF. The DNA for the CDR3 is TGCAGCGTTGAGCTCCTAGCGGGAGGGCCAGAGGATACGCAGTATTTT.

This chain connects TRBV19 to TRBJ1-5; D is perhaps TRBD1 (5 bases). The CDR3 totals 15 residues. Trimming shortened V by 4 bases and J by 0 bases, and 10 bases separated the two germline ends. Germline V gene data show CDR1 as LNHDA and CDR2 as SQIVND (reference sequence). CDR3 amino acids: CASSRGLYSNQPQHF. The CDR3 bases are TGTGCCAGTAGTAGGGGACTGTATAGCAATCAGCCCCAGCATTTT.

V and J are TRBV28 and TRBJ2-7, with D perhaps matching TRBD2 (6 bases). The V gene lost 7 bases and the J gene lost 7 bases, with 17 bases spanning the gap. CDR3 size: 13 residues. Germline lookup yields CDR1 MDHEN and CDR2 SYDVKM. The CDR3 DNA reads TGTGCCAGCACCACGGCGGGGAGGAGGGAGCAGTACTTC. The encoded protein is CASTTAGRREQYF.

This clone was counted once. V gene TRBV30 combines with J gene TRBJ1-4; maybe TRBD1 (6 bases). The V end lost 0 bases, the J end lost 3 bases, and 8 bases lay between the germline ends. Germline lookup yields CDR1 GTSNPN and CDR2 SVGIG (reference sequence). The CDR3 sequence is 14 residues long. The CDR3, as DNA: TGTGCCTGGAGTGTGGGACAAGCTAATGAAAAACTGTTTTTT. The encoded protein is CAWSVGQANEKLFF.

The chain links TRBV5-6 to TRBJ2-1; weak D call: TRBD1 (6 bases). Trimming cost V 0 bases and J 1 base, with 8 bases left between them. Germline V gene data show CDR1 as SGHDT and CDR2 as YYEEEE. The CDR3 consists of 15 residues. The CDR3 bases are TGTGCCAGCAGCTTGGGTACAGGGTCCTACAATGAGCAGTTCTTC. Protein: CASSLGTGSYNEQFF.

There are a few counts of this clone. The chain is built from TRBV7-7 and TRBJ2-2, with 7 bases matching TRBD1. V was pared by 5 bases and J by 0 bases, with 6 bases of the junction left unmatched. The CDR3 runs 16 residues. CDR1 is SSHAT, CDR2 FNYEAQ, per germline (reference sequence). Here the CDR3 reads CASSPDRAANTGELFF. The CDR3, as DNA: TGTGCCAGCAGCCCCGACAGGGCCGCGAACACCGGGGAGCTGTTTTTT.

V and J are TRBV7-9 and TRBJ2-1; 8 nucleotides match TRBD2. CDR1 is SEHNR and CDR2 is FQNEAQ in the germline V gene (reference sequence). CDR3 length: 15 residues. V lost 5 bases to trimming and J lost 3 bases; unmatched junction nucleotides: 6. The CDR3 reads CASSPSGSGYNEQFF. The DNA for the CDR3 is TGTGCCAGCAGCCCCAGCGGGAGCGGCTACAATGAGCAGTTCTTC.

The chain employs TRBV15 and TRBJ1-1, with D unclear. Germline-derived CDR1 and CDR2 are LNHNV and YYDKDF (reference sequence). The CDR3 has 14 residues. Trimming removed 0 bases from V and 0 bases from J, with 5 bases in between. The DNA of the CDR3 is TGTGCCACCAGCAGAGAGGGGATGAACACTGAAGCTTTCTTT. It encodes CATSREGMNTEAFF.

The chain combines TRBV7-9 with TRBJ2-3; TRBD1 matches 9 bases. The ends lost 5 bases at V and 1 base at J; junction bases unmatched: 13. The germline gives CDR1 SEHNR, CDR2 FQNEAQ (reference sequence). CDR3 length: 18 amino acids. The CDR3 loop reads CASSPWGTGIGGTDTQYF. The CDR3 DNA reads TGTGCCAGCAGCCCCTGGGGGACAGGGATCGGAGGCACAGATACGCAGTATTTT.

The rearrangement joins TRBV7-9 to TRBJ2-3, with a tentative D call TRBD2 (6 bases). The CDR3 loop spans 16 amino acids. Looked up from germline, CDR1 is SEHNR and CDR2 is FQNEAQ (reference sequence). The ends were cut back, 1 base at V and 0 bases at J, with 11 bases in the middle. DNA for the CDR3: TGTGCCAGCAGCTTAGGGCGGGGCGGGAGCACAGATACGCAGTATTTT. Its protein is CASSLGRGGSTDTQYF. Full variable domain (remainder filled in from reference TRBV7-9 and TRBJ2-3): DTGVSQNPRHKITKRGQNVTFRCDPISEHNRLYWYRQTLGQGPEFLTYFQNEAQLEKSRLLSDRFSAERPKGSFSTLEIQRTEQGDSAMYLCASSLGRGGSTDTQYFGPGTRLTVL.

V is TRBV27 and J is TRBJ2-6, with TRBD1 matching over 9 bases. The J segment lost 13 bases and the V segment lost 6 bases, leaving 13 bases of the junction unmatched. This CDR3 has 15 residues. Germline lookup yields CDR1 MNHEY and CDR2 SMNVEV (reference sequence). CDR3: CASRKGQGETGVLTF. CDR3 bases: TGTGCCAGCAGGAAGGGACAGGGAGAAACAGGGGTCCTGACTTTC.

The chain is built from TRBV7-7 and TRBJ2-2; weak D call: TRBD1 (5 bases). There are 13 residues in the CDR3. Trimming removed 3 bases from V and 5 bases from J, with 7 bases in between. Germline CDR1 and CDR2: SSHAT and FNYEAQ (reference sequence). This CDR3 is CASSFRQTGELFF. The CDR3 DNA follows: TGTGCCAGCAGCTTCAGACAGACCGGGGAGCTGTTTTTT.

V usage is TRBV3-1 (or the pseudogene TRBV3-2) and J usage is TRBJ1-5; D may be TRBD1 (6 bases). The CDR3 runs 14 residues. Germline CDR1 LGHDT, CDR2 YNNKEL (reference sequence). The V and J ends lost 5 bases and 2 bases respectively, with 10 bases between them. This CDR3 is CASSRGLGNQPQHF. The DNA of the CDR3 is TGTGCCAGCAGCAGGGGGTTAGGCAATCAGCCCCAGCATTTT.

The chain is built from TRBV7-6 and TRBJ1-1, with TRBD1 as a possible D gene (6 bases). This CDR3 spans 12 amino acids. Germline values: CDR1 SGHVS, CDR2 FNYEAQ. Trimming shortened V by 6 bases and J by 10 bases, and 15 bases separated the two germline ends. DNA for the CDR3: TGTGCCAGCAGTCCTACTGGGGGCCCAGCTTTCTTT. Its translation: CASSPTGGPAFF.

This clone has only a few counts. The V and J genes are TRBV10-2 and TRBJ2-1; no clear D gene. The CDR3 sequence is 13 residues long. CDR1 is WSHSY and CDR2 is SAAADI in the germline V gene. Between the trimmed V and J ends, which lost 3 bases and 5 bases, there was a span of 8 bases. In DNA, the CDR3 is TGCGCCAGCAGTGACTCCCGTCACAATGAGCAGTTCTTC. The encoded protein is CASSDSRHNEQFF.

The V gene is TRBV5-5, the J gene TRBJ2-2, with D perhaps TRBD1 (6 bases). With 4 bases removed from V and 5 bases from J, the gap between germline ends came to 12 bases. The CDR3 consists of 14 residues. Germline assignment: CDR1 SGHKS and CDR2 YYEKEE (reference sequence). The CDR3 bases are TGTGCCAGCAGCGTCTACAGGGAGACCGGGGAGCTGTTTTTT. It codes for CASSVYRETGELFF.

The chain is built from TRBV3-1 (or the pseudogene TRBV3-2) and TRBJ2-2, with 7 bases fitting TRBD1. The CDR3 is 16 amino acids. The trim removed 4 bases at V and 4 bases at J, leaving 9 bases unmatched. CDR1 is LGHDT and CDR2 is YNNKEL in the germline V gene (reference sequence). The CDR3 loop is CASSLSGGMSTGELFF. In DNA, the CDR3 is TGTGCCAGCAGCCTCTCAGGGGGAATGTCCACCGGGGAGCTGTTTTTT.

V usage is TRBV4-1 and J usage is TRBJ2-7; 10 positions match TRBD2. This CDR3 contains 19 residues. Per the germline V gene, CDR1 is MGHRA and CDR2 is YSYEKL. V dropped 0 bases and J dropped 2; count of bases not matched to a gene: 13. The CDR3 DNA reads as TGCGCCAGCAGCCAAGATCTCCTAGCGGGAGATGGTTTCCCCTACGAGCAGTACTTC. It specifies CASSQDLLAGDGFPYEQYF.

This clone was counted between two and nine times. The chain joins TRBV29-1 to TRBJ2-3, with TRBD2 matching 15 bases. V dropped 4 bases and J dropped 5; count of bases not matched to a gene: 31. Germline lookup yields CDR1 SQVTM and CDR2 ANQGSEA. CDR3 size: 24 residues. The CDR3 sequence: CSVVSPWGQGFSGLAGGPLDTQYF. The CDR3 DNA is TGCAGCGTTGTCTCTCCGTGGGGACAGGGGTTTTCCGGACTAGCGGGAGGGCCGTTAGATACGCAGTATTTT.